Presented here are 16 T cell receptor beta chains from one specimen sequenced in a study of cytomegalovirus exposure and HLA in healthy donors. It was with 60 Vbeta and 13 Jbeta primers that the PCR ran. Data came from immunoSEQ multiplex PCR; TCRdb stores just in-frame clones and leaves some out. The data show more than 95,000 clones, around 75% seen once. The sequencing sample was made of PBMCs. The receptors were sampled from a woman in her fifties or sixties in good health and CMV-seronegative.

The chain carries TRBV4-3 and TRBJ2-2; a possible D gene is TRBD1 (5 bases). The CDR3 contains 15 residues. Trimming left V 0 bases short and J 2 bases short, with 7 bases between. CDR1 and CDR2 from the germline V gene are LGHNA and YSLEER. DNA for the CDR3: TGCGCCAGCAGCCAAGAAAGGGGAAACACCGGGGAGCTGTTTTTT. Its protein product is CASSQERGNTGELFF.

There are a few counts of this clone. The V and J genes are TRBV19 and TRBJ2-5; D is unresolved. The V gene's germline CDR1 is LNHDA and CDR2 SQIVND (reference sequence). The CDR3 runs 13 residues. V lost 3 bases, J lost 2 bases, and 7 bases lay in between. The CDR3 reads CASSITKQETQYF. The CDR3 DNA sequence: TGTGCCAGTAGTATCACTAAGCAAGAGACCCAGTACTTC.

The V and J genes are TRBV28 and TRBJ1-4; D is undetermined. CDR1 and CDR2 (germline): MDHEN, SYDVKM. V lost 7 bases to trimming and J lost 5 bases, with 14 bases between them. The CDR3 is 14 amino acids. CDR3 sequence (DNA): TGTGCCAGCATTGGGCGGGGAACGAATGAAAAACTGTTTTTT. Its protein is CASIGRGTNEKLFF.

The rearrangement joins TRBV9 to TRBJ2-7; tentative D call: TRBD2 (7 bases). V lost 0 bases to trimming and J lost 1 base, with 14 bases between them. The CDR3 length is 16 residues. The germline V gene has CDR1 SGDLS and CDR2 YYNGEE. This chain's CDR3 is CASSVAGGDESYEQYF. Here the CDR3 DNA reads TGTGCCAGCAGCGTAGCGGGGGGCGACGAGTCCTACGAGCAGTACTTC.

The chain couples TRBV28 to TRBJ1-2; D is possibly TRBD1 (6 bases). Trimming took off 3 bases at V and 4 bases at J, with 12 bases between the two ends. Germline lookup yields CDR1 MDHEN and CDR2 SYDVKM. The CDR3 covers 14 residues. The CDR3 reads CASSFPQGIYGYTF. Here the CDR3 DNA reads TGTGCCAGCAGTTTCCCCCAGGGGATCTATGGCTACACCTTC.

The chain has TRBV6-5 and TRBJ2-1; TRBD2 is a possible D gene (6 bases). The CDR3 is made up of 14 amino acids. Per the germline V gene, CDR1 is MNHEY and CDR2 is SVGAGI. V shed 0 bases and J shed 6 bases, with 9 bases lying between them. The CDR3 DNA reads TGTGCCAGCAGTTACTCCGGGAGCGTCAATGAGCAGTTCTTC. It translates to CASSYSGSVNEQFF.

The chain is built from TRBV28 and TRBJ2-1; 9 positions match TRBD2. Trimming at V came to 6 bases and at J to 2 bases, leaving 8 bases not matched to a gene. CDR1 and CDR2 (germline): MDHEN, SYDVKM. CDR3 length: 16 residues. DNA of the CDR3: TGTGCCAGCAGCACCGAGCGGGAGGTTACCTACAATGAGCAGTTCTTC. This translates into CASSTEREVTYNEQFF.

This clone was observed a single time. The gene calls are TRBV19 and TRBJ1-2; 9 positions match TRBD1. J was trimmed by 5 bases and V by 4 bases; bases with no gene match: 8. CDR3 length equals 15 residues. Germline values: CDR1 LNHDA, CDR2 SQIVND (reference sequence). The CDR3 spells CASSKGQGKEYGYTF. In DNA form, the CDR3 reads TGTGCCAGTAGTAAAGGACAGGGGAAGGAGTATGGCTACACCTTC.

J is TRBJ2-7 and V is TRBV14, with 8 bases matching TRBD2. Germline CDR1 and CDR2: SGHDN and FVKESK. The CDR3 runs to 15 residues. Unmatched junction bases numbered 5, after V lost 3 bases and J lost 1 base. The CDR3 DNA follows: TGTGCCAGCAGCCAGTTAGCGGGACCGTCCTACGAGCAGTACTTC. It encodes CASSQLAGPSYEQYF. The full variable domain, rest sourced from reference TRBV14 and TRBJ2-7, is EAGVTQFPSHSVIEKGQTVTLRCDPISGHDNLYWYRRVMGKEIKFLLHFVKESKQDESGMPNNRFLAERTGGTYSTLKVQPAELEDSGVYFCASSQLAGPSYEQYFGPGTRLTVT.

The CDR3 region has the DNA TGTGCCAGCAGCTTGCGGGACAGGGAGGGTCAGCCCCAGCATTTT. It codes for CASSLRDREGQPQHF. V is TRBV7-8 and J is TRBJ1-5; 9 bases match TRBD1. The J segment lost 6 bases and the V segment lost 3 bases, leaving 6 bases of the junction unmatched. There are 15 residues in the CDR3. Germline values: CDR1 SGHVS, CDR2 FQNEAQ.

The chain couples TRBV28 to TRBJ1-1, with D tentatively TRBD1 (5 bases). V gave up 11 bases and J gave up 1 base, with 11 bases separating them. Looked up from germline, CDR1 is MDHEN and CDR2 is SYDVKM. The CDR3 covers 12 residues. For the CDR3, the DNA is TGTGCCCTGGGGGGAGCGAACACTGAAGCTTTCTTT. Encoded protein: CALGGANTEAFF.

The chain couples TRBV27 to TRBJ2-1, with 7 bases identical to TRBD2. Germline CDR1 and CDR2: MNHEY and SMNVEV (reference sequence). J gave up 6 bases and V 6 bases, and 14 bases lay outside the gene matches. The CDR3 spans 16 residues. CDR3 sequence reads: CASRSGTAGKINEQFF. Here the CDR3 DNA reads TGTGCCAGCAGGAGTGGCACAGCGGGAAAAATCAATGAGCAGTTCTTC.

In its sample, this clone was seen once. V is TRBV6-5 and J is TRBJ2-2; TRBD1 might be the D (5 bases). Germline V gene lookup returns CDR1 MNHEY and CDR2 SVGAGI. The V gene lost 2 bases and the J gene lost 7 bases, with 8 bases spanning the gap. This CDR3 region has 13 residues. As DNA, the CDR3 is TGTGCCAGCAGTTACAGGGGTTTCGGGGAGCTGTTTTTT. As protein: CASSYRGFGELFF.

V usage is TRBV9 and J usage is TRBJ2-3, with D possibly being TRBD1 (6 bases). The CDR3 extends over 15 amino acids. The germline V gene encodes CDR1 SGDLS and CDR2 YYNGEE. V gave up 0 bases and J gave up 2 bases, with 10 bases separating them. The CDR3 here is CASSVAHRVTDTQYF. The CDR3 coding sequence is TGTGCCAGCAGCGTAGCGCACAGGGTCACAGATACGCAGTATTTT.

V usage is TRBV7-2 and J usage is TRBJ2-1; 9 bases match TRBD2. Germline CDR1 SGHTA, CDR2 FQGNSA. V was pared by 1 base and J by 7 bases, with 14 bases of the junction left unmatched. CDR3 size: 18 residues. The CDR3 reads CASSLGPRGGRAENEQFF. The CDR3 DNA is TGTGCCAGCAGCTTAGGCCCGCGGGGCGGGAGGGCCGAAAATGAGCAGTTCTTC.

In this sample, this clone turned up a few times. Mismatch with germline at one junction end may stem from a read error. V usage is TRBV4-1 and J usage is TRBJ2-7; a possible D gene is TRBD2 (6 bases). Germline V gene lookup returns CDR1 MGHRA and CDR2 YSYEKL. The length of the CDR3 is 14 residues. CDR3 in amino acids: CASRQGRGGNEQYF. The CDR3 bases are TGCGCCAGCAGACAAGGCCGGGGAGGTAACGAGCAGTACTTC.